Presented here are 5 T cell receptor beta chains from one specimen sequenced in a study of tumor T cells in aggressive B-cell lymphoma. Only in-frame clones appear in the TCRdb table, and some are missing; sequencing was by immunoSEQ multiplex PCR. This table holds about 3,000 clones, approximately 93% found once. Sequencing was done on a sample of tumor tissue. These receptors were taken from an adult with diffuse large B cell lymphoma.

The V gene is TRBV10-3, the J gene TRBJ2-7; 11 nucleotides line up with TRBD2. CDR3 size: 14 residues. CDR1 is ENHRY, CDR2 SYGVKD, per germline. V lost 6 bases to trimming and J lost 3 bases; unmatched junction nucleotides: 4. The CDR3 here is CAISPGTSGYEQYF. The CDR3, as DNA: TGTGCCATCAGCCCCGGGACTAGCGGCTACGAGCAGTACTTC.

The V and J genes are TRBV30 and TRBJ2-7, with D tentatively TRBD2 (6 bases). Trimming removed 5 bases from V and 1 base from J, with 12 bases in between. Germline values: CDR1 GTSNPN, CDR2 SVGIG (reference sequence). This CDR3 comprises 13 residues. The CDR3 region has the DNA TGTGCCTGGGCGATAGGAGGGTCCTACGAGCAGTACTTC. It specifies CAWAIGGSYEQYF.

The chain employs TRBV6-1 and TRBJ1-1; a possible D gene is TRBD1 (6 bases). CDR3 size: 16 residues. Trimming stripped 2 bases from V and 5 bases from J, with 18 bases between. The germline CDR1 and CDR2 sequences are MNHNS and SASEGT. The CDR3 here is CASSELFGPGVTEAFF. The CDR3 DNA follows: TGTGCCAGCAGTGAATTATTTGGACCAGGGGTTACTGAAGCTTTCTTT.

This chain connects TRBV10-3 to TRBJ1-1, with D maybe TRBD1 (6 bases). Deletions cut 5 bases from V and 4 bases from J, with 11 bases between. This CDR3 has 13 amino acids. Germline V CDR1 and CDR2: ENHRY, SYGVKD. In DNA form, the CDR3 reads TGTGCCATCAGTCAACAGGGAGTCACTGAAGCTTTCTTT. Translating it yields CAISQQGVTEAFF.

V is TRBV10-3 and J is TRBJ1-1; D unresolved. The CDR3 has 15 residues. In germline, CDR1 is ENHRY, CDR2 SYGVKD. V was clipped by 4 bases and J by 0 bases, with 12 bases between them. The CDR3 DNA reads as TGTGCCATCAGTGGGACTTATGGAGTGAACACTGAAGCTTTCTTT. Translated, it gives CAISGTYGVNTEAFF.